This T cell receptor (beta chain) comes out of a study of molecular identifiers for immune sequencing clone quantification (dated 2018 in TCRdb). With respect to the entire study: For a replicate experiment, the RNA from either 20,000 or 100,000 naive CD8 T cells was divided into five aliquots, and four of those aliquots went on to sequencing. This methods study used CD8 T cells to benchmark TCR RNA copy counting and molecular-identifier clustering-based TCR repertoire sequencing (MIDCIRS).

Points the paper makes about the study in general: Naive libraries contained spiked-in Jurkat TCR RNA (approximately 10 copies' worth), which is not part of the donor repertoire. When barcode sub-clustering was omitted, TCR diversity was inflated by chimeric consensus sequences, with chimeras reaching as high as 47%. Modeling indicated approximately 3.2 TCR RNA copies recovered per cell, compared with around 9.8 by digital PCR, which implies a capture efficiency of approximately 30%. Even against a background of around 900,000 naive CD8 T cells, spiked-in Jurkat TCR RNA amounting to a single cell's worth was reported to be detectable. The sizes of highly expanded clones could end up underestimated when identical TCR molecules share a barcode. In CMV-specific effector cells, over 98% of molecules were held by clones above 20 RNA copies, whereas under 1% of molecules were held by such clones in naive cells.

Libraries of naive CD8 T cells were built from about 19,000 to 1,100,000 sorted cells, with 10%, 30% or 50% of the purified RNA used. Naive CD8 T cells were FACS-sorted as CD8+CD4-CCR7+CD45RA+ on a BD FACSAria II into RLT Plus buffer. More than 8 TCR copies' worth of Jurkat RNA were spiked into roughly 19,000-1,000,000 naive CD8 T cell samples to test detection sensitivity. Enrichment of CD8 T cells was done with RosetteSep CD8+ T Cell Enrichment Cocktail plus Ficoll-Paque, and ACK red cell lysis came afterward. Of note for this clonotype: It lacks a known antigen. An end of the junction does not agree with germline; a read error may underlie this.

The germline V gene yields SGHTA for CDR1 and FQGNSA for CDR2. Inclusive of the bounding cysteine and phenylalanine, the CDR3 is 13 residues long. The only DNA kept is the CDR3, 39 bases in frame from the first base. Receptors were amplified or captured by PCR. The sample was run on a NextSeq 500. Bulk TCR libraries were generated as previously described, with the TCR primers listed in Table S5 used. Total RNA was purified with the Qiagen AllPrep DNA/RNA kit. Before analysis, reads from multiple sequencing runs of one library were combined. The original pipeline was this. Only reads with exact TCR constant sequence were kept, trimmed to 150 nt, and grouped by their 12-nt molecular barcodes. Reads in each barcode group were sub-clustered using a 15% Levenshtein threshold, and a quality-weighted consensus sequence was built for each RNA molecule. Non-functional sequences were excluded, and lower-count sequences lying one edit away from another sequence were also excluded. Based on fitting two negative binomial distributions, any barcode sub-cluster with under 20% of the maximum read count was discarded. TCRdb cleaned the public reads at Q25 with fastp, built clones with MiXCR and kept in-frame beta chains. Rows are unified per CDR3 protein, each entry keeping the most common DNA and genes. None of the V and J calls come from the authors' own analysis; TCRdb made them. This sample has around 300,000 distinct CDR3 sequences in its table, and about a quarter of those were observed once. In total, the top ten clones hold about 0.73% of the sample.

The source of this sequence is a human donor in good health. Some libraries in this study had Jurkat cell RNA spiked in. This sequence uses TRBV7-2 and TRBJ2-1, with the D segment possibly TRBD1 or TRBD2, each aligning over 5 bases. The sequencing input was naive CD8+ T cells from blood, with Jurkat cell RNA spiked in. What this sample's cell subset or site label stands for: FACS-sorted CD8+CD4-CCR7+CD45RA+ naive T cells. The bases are TGTGCCAGCAGCGTAGGAGCGTGGGACGAGCAGTCCTTC. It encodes CASSVGAWDEQSF. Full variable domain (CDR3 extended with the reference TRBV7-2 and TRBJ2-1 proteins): GAGVSQSPSNKVTEKGKDVELRCDPISGHTALYWYRQSLGQGLEFLIYFQGNSAPDKSGLPSDRFSAERTGGSVSTLTIQRTQQEDSAVYLCASSVGAWDEQSFGPGTRLTVL.